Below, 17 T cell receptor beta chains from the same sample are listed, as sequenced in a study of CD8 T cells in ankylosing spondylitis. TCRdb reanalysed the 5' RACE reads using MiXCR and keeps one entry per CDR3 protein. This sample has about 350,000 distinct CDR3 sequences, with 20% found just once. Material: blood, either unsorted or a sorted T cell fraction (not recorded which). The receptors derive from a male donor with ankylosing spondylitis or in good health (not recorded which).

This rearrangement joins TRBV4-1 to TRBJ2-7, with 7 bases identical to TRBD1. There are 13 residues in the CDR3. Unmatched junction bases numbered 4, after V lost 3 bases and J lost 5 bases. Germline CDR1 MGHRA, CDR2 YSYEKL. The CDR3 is CASSHIQGNEQYF. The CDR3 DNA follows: TGCGCCAGCAGCCACATACAGGGGAACGAGCAGTACTTC.

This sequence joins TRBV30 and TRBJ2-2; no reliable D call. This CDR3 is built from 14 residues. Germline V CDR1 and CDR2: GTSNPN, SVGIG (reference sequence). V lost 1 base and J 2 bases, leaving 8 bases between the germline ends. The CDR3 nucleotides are TGTGCCTGGAGTGGAGCCATAAACACCGGGGAGCTGTTTTTT. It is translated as CAWSGAINTGELFF.

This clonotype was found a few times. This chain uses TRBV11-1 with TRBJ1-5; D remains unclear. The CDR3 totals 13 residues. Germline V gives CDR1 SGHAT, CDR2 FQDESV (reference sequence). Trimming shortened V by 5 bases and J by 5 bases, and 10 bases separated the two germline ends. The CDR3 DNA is TGTGCCAGCAGCAACGGCTTGGATCAGCCCCAGCATTTT. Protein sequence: CASSNGLDQPQHF.

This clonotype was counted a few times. CDR3 region: CASSKGLGSYNEQFF. CDR3 nucleotides: TGCGCCAGCAGCAAAGGACTAGGTTCCTACAATGAGCAGTTCTTC. This chain joins TRBV5-1 and TRBJ2-1, with 7 bases fitting TRBD2. V lost 4 bases and J lost 1; bases outside the gene matches: 5. Germline assignment: CDR1 SGHRS and CDR2 YFSETQ. The CDR3 is made up of 15 amino acids.

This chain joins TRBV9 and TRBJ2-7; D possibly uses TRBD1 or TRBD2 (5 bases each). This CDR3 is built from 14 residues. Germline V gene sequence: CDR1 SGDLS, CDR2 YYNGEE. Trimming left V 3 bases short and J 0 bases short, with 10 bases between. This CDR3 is CASSGDVSSYEQYF. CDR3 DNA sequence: TGTGCCAGCAGCGGGGACGTCAGCTCCTACGAGCAGTACTTC.

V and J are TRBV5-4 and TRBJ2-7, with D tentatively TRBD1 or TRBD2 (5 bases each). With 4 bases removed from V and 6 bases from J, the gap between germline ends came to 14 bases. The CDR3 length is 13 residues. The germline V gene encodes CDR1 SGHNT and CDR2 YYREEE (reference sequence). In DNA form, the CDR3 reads TGTGCCAGCAGCGGCTCGTCGGGACCCGAGCAGTACTTC. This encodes CASSGSSGPEQYF.

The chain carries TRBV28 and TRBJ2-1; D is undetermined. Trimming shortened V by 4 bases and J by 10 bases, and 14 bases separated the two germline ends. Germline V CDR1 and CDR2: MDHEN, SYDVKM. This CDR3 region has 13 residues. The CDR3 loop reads CASSSSGPQEQFF. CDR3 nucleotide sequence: TGTGCCAGCAGTTCCTCCGGGCCCCAAGAGCAGTTCTTC.

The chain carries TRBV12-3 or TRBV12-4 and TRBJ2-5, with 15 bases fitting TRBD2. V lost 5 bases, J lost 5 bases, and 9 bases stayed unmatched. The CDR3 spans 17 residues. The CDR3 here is CASSHGLAGGEGETQYF. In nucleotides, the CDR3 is TGTGCCAGCAGTCACGGACTAGCGGGGGGGGAGGGGGAGACCCAGTACTTC.

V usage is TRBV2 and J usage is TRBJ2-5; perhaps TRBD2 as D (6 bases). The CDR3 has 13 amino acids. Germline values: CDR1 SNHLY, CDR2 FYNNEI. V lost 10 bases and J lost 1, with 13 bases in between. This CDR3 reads CAIQIGSQETQYF. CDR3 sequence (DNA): TGTGCCATCCAAATCGGGAGCCAAGAGACCCAGTACTTC. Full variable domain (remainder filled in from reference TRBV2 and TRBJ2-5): EPEVTQTPSHQVTQMGQEVILRCVPISNHLYFYWYRQILGQKVEFLVSFYNNEISEKSEIFDDQFSVERPDGSNFTLKIRSTKLEDSAMYFCAIQIGSQETQYFGPGTRLLVL.

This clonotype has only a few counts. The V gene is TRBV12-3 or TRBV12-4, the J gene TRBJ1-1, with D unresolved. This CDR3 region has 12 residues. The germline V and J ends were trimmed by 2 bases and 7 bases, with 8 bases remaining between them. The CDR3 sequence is CASSLRRDEAFF. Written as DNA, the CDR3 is TGTGCCAGCAGTTTACGGAGGGATGAAGCTTTCTTT.

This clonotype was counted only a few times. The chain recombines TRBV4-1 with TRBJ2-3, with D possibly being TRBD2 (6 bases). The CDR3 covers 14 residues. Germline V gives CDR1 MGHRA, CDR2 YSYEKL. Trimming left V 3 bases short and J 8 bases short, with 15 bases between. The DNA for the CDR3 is TGCGCCAGCAGCCACCCGTCGGGGGATGGTACGCAGTATTTT. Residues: CASSHPSGDGTQYF.

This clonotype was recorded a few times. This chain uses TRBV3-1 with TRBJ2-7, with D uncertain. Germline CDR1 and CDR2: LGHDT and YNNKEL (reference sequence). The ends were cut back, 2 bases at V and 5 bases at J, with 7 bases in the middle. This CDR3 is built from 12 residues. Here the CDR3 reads CASSQPGHEQYF. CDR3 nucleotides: TGTGCCAGCAGCCAACCGGGCCACGAGCAGTACTTC.

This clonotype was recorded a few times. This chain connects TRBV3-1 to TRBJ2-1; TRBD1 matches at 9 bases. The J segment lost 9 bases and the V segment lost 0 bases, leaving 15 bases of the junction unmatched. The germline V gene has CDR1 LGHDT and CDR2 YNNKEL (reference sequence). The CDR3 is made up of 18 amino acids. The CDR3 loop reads CASSQESSGTGPSSEQFF. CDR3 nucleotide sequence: TGTGCCAGCAGCCAAGAATCGTCCGGGACAGGGCCCTCCAGTGAGCAGTTCTTC.

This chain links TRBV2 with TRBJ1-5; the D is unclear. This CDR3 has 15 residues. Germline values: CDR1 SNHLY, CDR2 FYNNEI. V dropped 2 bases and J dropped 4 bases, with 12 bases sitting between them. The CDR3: CASSETAAVNQPQHF. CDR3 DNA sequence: TGTGCCAGCAGTGAAACGGCGGCAGTGAATCAGCCCCAGCATTTT.

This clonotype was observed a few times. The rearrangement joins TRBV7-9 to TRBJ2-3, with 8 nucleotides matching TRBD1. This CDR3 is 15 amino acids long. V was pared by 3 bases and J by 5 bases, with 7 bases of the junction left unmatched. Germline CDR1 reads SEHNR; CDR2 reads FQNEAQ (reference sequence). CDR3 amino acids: CASSFVTGAQDTQYF. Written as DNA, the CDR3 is TGTGCCAGCAGCTTTGTGACAGGGGCTCAAGATACGCAGTATTTT.

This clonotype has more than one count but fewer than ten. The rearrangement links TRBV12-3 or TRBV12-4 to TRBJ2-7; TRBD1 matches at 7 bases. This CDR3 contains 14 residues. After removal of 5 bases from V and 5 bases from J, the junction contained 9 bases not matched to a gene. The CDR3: CASSTNPQGNEQYF. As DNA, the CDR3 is TGTGCCAGCAGTACTAACCCACAGGGGAACGAGCAGTACTTC.

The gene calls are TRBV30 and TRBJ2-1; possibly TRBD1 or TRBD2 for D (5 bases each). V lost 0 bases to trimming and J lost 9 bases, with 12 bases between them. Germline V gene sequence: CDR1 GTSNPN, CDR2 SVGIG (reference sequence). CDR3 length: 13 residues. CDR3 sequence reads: CAWSVHKGTEQFF. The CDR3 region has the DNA TGTGCCTGGAGTGTACATAAGGGGACTGAGCAGTTCTTC.